The rows below give T cell receptor beta chains drawn from one sample of a study of T cell responses to AZD1222 COVID-19 vaccine. Sequenced by immunoSEQ multiplex PCR; TCRdb stores in-frame clones only, minus some. This table has about 210,000 clones, less than 95% appearing once. The sample was peripheral blood, taken 28 days after the second dose of the MenACWY control vaccine. The receptors were sampled from an adult who received the MenACWY meningococcal vaccine as a control. The CDR3 runs from the conserved cysteine through the conserved F or W. A D gene is named only where the DNA matches it firmly. Rows give clone size only sometimes, using once, few, many, or a class for an expanded clone.

v_gene,d_gene,j_gene,abundance,CDR3aa,CDR3nt
TRBV9,TRBD2,TRBJ2-1,NA,CASSGLAGISSYNEQFF,TGTGCCAGCAGCGGTCTAGCGGGAATATCCTCCTACAATGAGCAGTTCTTC
TRBV7-2,TRBD1,TRBJ1-6,NA,CASSSPGQTNNSPLHF,TGTGCCAGCAGTTCTCCGGGACAGACAAATAATTCACCCCTCCACTTT
TRBV7-9,NA,TRBJ1-1,NA,CASSFARDTEAFF,TGTGCCAGCAGCTTCGCGAGGGACACTGAAGCTTTCTTT
TRBV5-1,NA,TRBJ2-2,NA,CASSLSPGELFF,TGCGCCAGCAGCTTGAGCCCCGGGGAGCTGTTTTTT
TRBV30,NA,TRBJ2-5,NA,CAWTQVGEETQYF,TGTGCCTGGACCCAAGTGGGAGAAGAGACCCAGTACTTC
TRBV28,TRBD1,TRBJ1-1,NA,CASSLQDRESTEAFF,TGTGCCAGCAGTTTACAGGACAGGGAGAGCACTGAAGCTTTCTTT
TRBV29-1,NA,TRBJ1-4,NA,CSTLQGPNEKLFF,TGCAGCACCCTACAGGGACCAAATGAAAAACTGTTTTTT
TRBV5-1,NA,TRBJ1-1,NA,CASSLEGVRSQEAFF,TGCGCCAGCAGCTTGGAGGGAGTCCGGTCCCAAGAAGCTTTCTTT
TRBV5-1,NA,TRBJ2-7,few,CASSLGARGSNEQYF,TGCGCCAGCAGCTTGGGTGCCCGGGGTTCCAACGAGCAGTACTTC
TRBV28,NA,TRBJ1-2,NA,CASSAGQTGWNGYGYTF,TGTGCCAGCAGTGCAGGCCAAACAGGGTGGAACGGCTATGGCTACACCTTC
TRBV6-5,NA,TRBJ1-4,NA,CASRPEGLSNEKLFF,TGTGCCAGCAGGCCAGAAGGGTTAAGTAATGAAAAACTGTTTTTT
TRBV5-6,TRBD2,TRBJ2-7,NA,CASSLAAGGREQYF,TGTGCCAGCAGCTTGGCTGCGGGGGGGCGCGAGCAGTACTTC
TRBV27,NA,TRBJ2-7,NA,CASSLGDAGTYEQYF,TGTGCCAGCAGTTTAGGGGATGCAGGGACCTACGAGCAGTACTTC
TRBV5-4,TRBD2,TRBJ2-5,NA,CASSLAGGRGQETQYF,TGTGCCAGCAGCTTGGCCGGCGGGAGGGGCCAAGAGACCCAGTACTTC
TRBV4-1,NA,TRBJ2-7,NA,CASSKDSYEQYF,TGCGCCAGCAGCAAAGACAGCTACGAGCAGTACTTC
TRBV5-1,NA,TRBJ2-5,NA,CASSLAPGPQYF,TGCGCCAGCAGCTTGGCCCCGGGGCCCCAGTACTTC
TRBV29-1,TRBD2,TRBJ2-5,few,CSVGLAGRETQYF,TGCAGCGTTGGACTAGCGGGAAGGGAGACCCAGTACTTC
TRBV10-2,TRBD2,TRBJ2-2,NA,CASRTSGGAYSGELFF,TGCGCCAGTAGGACTAGCGGGGGGGCCTATTCCGGGGAGCTGTTTTTT
TRBV7-2,TRBD1,TRBJ2-3,NA,CASSLGQGRTQYF,TGTGCCAGCAGCTTGGGACAGGGTAGAACGCAGTATTTT
TRBV29-1,NA,TRBJ2-1,NA,CSVEWLKGYNEQFF,TGCAGCGTTGAATGGCTCAAGGGCTACAATGAGCAGTTCTTC
TRBV2,TRBD1,TRBJ1-4,NA,CASSVWTGGEKLFF,TGTGCCAGCAGTGTTTGGACAGGGGGAGAAAAACTGTTTTTT
TRBV27,TRBD1,TRBJ1-2,once,CASSSGQGEPYGYTF,TGTGCCAGCAGTTCGGGACAGGGGGAACCGTATGGCTACACCTTC
TRBV16,NA,TRBJ2-7,once,CASSPNADFTSSYEQYF,TGTGCCAGCAGCCCCAACGCGGACTTCACGAGCTCCTACGAGCAGTACTTC
TRBV7-3,NA,TRBJ1-1,NA,CASSKGGGNTEAFF,TGTGCCAGCAGTAAAGGAGGGGGAAACACTGAAGCTTTCTTT
TRBV30,TRBD1,TRBJ1-2,NA,CAWRGTVYGYTF,TGTGCCTGGAGGGGGACAGTCTATGGCTACACCTTC
TRBV30,NA,TRBJ1-1,NA,CAWSPNADTEAFF,TGTGCCTGGAGTCCAAACGCTGACACTGAAGCTTTCTTT
TRBV28,NA,TRBJ1-2,NA,CASSPLRFYGYTF,TGTGCCAGCAGTCCGCTGCGGTTCTATGGCTACACCTTC
TRBV5-4,NA,TRBJ1-3,NA,CASSLRLTDSGNTIYF,TGTGCCAGCAGCTTGAGGCTGACCGACTCTGGAAACACCATATATTTT
TRBV6-5,NA,TRBJ1-1,NA,CASRNRMNTEAFF,TGTGCCAGCAGAAACAGGATGAACACTGAAGCTTTCTTT
TRBV5-6,TRBD1,TRBJ1-5,NA,CASSSGTGGNQPQHF,TGTGCCAGCAGCTCGGGGACAGGGGGCAACCAGCCCCAGCATTTT
TRBV9,TRBD1,TRBJ1-1,once,CASSVEGARTEAFF,TGTGCCAGCAGCGTAGAGGGGGCTAGGACTGAAGCTTTCTTT
TRBV5-1,NA,TRBJ1-1,NA,CASSRETVGAEAFF,TGCGCCAGCAGCAGGGAGACCGTGGGGGCTGAAGCTTTCTTT
TRBV7-2,NA,TRBJ2-1,NA,CASSPQAGVVDEQFF,TGTGCCAGCAGCCCCCAAGCAGGGGTTGTCGATGAGCAGTTCTTC
TRBV4-3,NA,TRBJ2-2,once,CASSQDLTTGELFF,TGCGCCAGCAGCCAAGATTTGACCACCGGGGAGCTGTTTTTT
TRBV3-1/TRBV3-2,NA,TRBJ2-2,once,CASSQAGDIKNTGELFF,TGTGCCAGCAGCCAAGCTGGAGACATAAAGAACACCGGGGAGCTGTTTTTT
TRBV19,NA,TRBJ1-2,NA,CASSIDPRDNYGYTF,TGTGCCAGTAGTATAGACCCTCGGGATAACTATGGCTACACCTTC
TRBV28,NA,TRBJ1-5,NA,CASSLGFNQPQHF,TGTGCCAGCAGTTTAGGGTTTAATCAGCCCCAGCATTTT
TRBV6-5,NA,TRBJ1-2,NA,CASSYRGGYGYTF,TGTGCCAGCAGTTACAGGGGCGGCTATGGCTACACCTTC
TRBV28,NA,TRBJ2-1,NA,CASSSLGSSISYNEQFF,TGTGCCAGCAGTTCCCTTGGCAGCTCCATATCCTACAATGAGCAGTTCTTC
TRBV5-1,NA,TRBJ2-3,NA,CASSLARTDTQYF,TGCGCCAGCAGCTTGGCTCGCACAGATACGCAGTATTTT
TRBV28,NA,TRBJ1-3,NA,CATQGGGSGNTIYF,TGTGCCACCCAAGGGGGGGGCTCTGGAAACACCATATATTTT
TRBV21-1,NA,TRBJ2-1,NA,CASSRDKLNNEQFF,TGTGCCAGCAGCCGGGACAAACTAAACAATGAGCAGTTCTTC
TRBV29-1,TRBD2,TRBJ2-3,NA,CSVEVAGDPTDTQYF,TGCAGCGTTGAGGTTGCGGGAGATCCCACAGATACGCAGTATTTT
TRBV5-1,NA,TRBJ1-1,NA,CASSFEYFTEAFF,TGCGCCAGCAGCTTTGAATATTTCACTGAAGCTTTCTTT
TRBV27,TRBD1,TRBJ2-7,NA,CASSHDRAYYEQYF,TGTGCCAGCAGCCATGACAGGGCTTACTACGAGCAGTACTTC
TRBV4-1,TRBD1,TRBJ2-7,NA,CASSQAGTGPYEQYF,TGCGCCAGCAGCCAGGCCGGGACAGGCCCTTACGAGCAGTACTTC
TRBV5-4,NA,TRBJ1-4,NA,CASSLRGGTNEKLFF,TGTGCCAGCAGCTTGAGAGGGGGGACTAATGAAAAACTGTTTTTT
TRBV11-3,TRBD1,TRBJ2-7,NA,CANALRGTGAGVYEQYF,TGTGCCAACGCCCTGAGAGGGACAGGGGCTGGAGTCTACGAGCAGTACTTC
TRBV19,NA,TRBJ2-3,NA,CASSYTVSTDTQYF,TGTGCCAGTAGTTACACGGTTTCTACAGATACGCAGTATTTT